The 8 T cell receptor delta chains given below trace back to one sample, sequenced in a study of γδ T cells in repeated Plasmodium falciparum infection. Vgamma9/Vdelta2+ and Vdelta2-negative gammadelta T cells were flow-sorted from PBMC for bulk sequencing. TCRdb redid the clone calls on the multiplex PCR reads with CATT. The sample lists 75,000 to 100,000 delta-chain clones, roughly 1.4% occurring once. The sample consisted of gamma-delta T cells from blood. The receptors derive from a pool of human donors (malaria-infected and uninfected, not separated).

This clone has just a few counts. A read error likely explains why the TCRdb protein, taken from a much larger clone, differs from this DNA's translation at residue 21; the protein shown is translated from the DNA. No J gene call was made, and the V gene is TRDV1; the DNA was not compared with TRDD3, the D call given in the table. The CDR3 totals 22 residues. Germline values: CDR1 TSWWSYY, CDR2 QGS. The CDR3 region is CALGVFFRSRGILGSRSDKLTF. In DNA form, the CDR3 reads TGTGCTCTTGGGGTATTCTTCCGGAGTCGGGGGATACTCGGCTCACGAAGCGATAAACTCACCTTT.

With respect to this clone: With only one base between it and a far larger clone, this is likely a read error. The same CDR3 also results from other DNA sequences found in this sample. The rearrangement joins TRDV1 to TRDJ1, with TRDD2 matching 9 bases. Germline matching of the DNA provided the J gene here, since TCRdb leaves it blank. This CDR3 has 21 residues. Germline CDR1 reads TSWWSYY; CDR2 reads QGS. V gave up 2 bases and J gave up 4 bases; unmatched junction bases: 23. Written as DNA, the CDR3 is TGTGCTCTTGGGGAAAAATCCTTCCTACCTGGGGGTCCCCCCTTAGGCGATAAACTCATCTTT. It specifies CALGEKSFLPGGPPLGDKLIF.

Concerning this clone: A read error likely explains this, since a far larger clone differs by one base. At the DNA level, this CDR3 is encoded by other sequences in the same sample as well. V usage is TRDV3 and J usage is TRDJ1, with D possibly being TRDD3 (5 bases). TCRdb carries no J gene annotation; the J gene was assigned here by matching the DNA with germline. Germline values: CDR1 TVYSNPD, CDR2 GDNSRS (reference sequence). This CDR3 region has 16 residues. The V gene lost 5 bases and the J gene lost 5 bases, with 27 bases spanning the gap. For the CDR3, the DNA is TGTGCCGTTTTTGGACTTCGGGGTGATACCCTTGATAAACTCATCTTT. This sequence encodes CAVFGLRGDTLDKLIF.

In regard to this clone: The protein TCRdb gives is from a much larger clone and does not agree with this DNA's translation at residue 4, likely a read error; the protein shown here comes from the DNA. The rearrangement joins TRDV2 to TRDJ2; TRDD3 aligns across 8 bases. Because TCRdb records no J gene, it was assigned here through a match of the DNA to germline. V shed 5 bases and J 4 bases; nucleotides not matched to a gene: 11. The germline CDR1 and CDR2 sequences are GEAIGNYY and EKD. The CDR3 sequence is 16 residues long. The CDR3 loop reads CACGTLGAGRTAQLFF. In DNA, the CDR3 is TGTGCCTGTGGCACACTGGGGGCAGGGAGGACAGCACAACTCTTCTTT.

This clone was detected ten times or more. The TCRdb protein, from a much larger clone, departs from this DNA's translation at residue 10, likely by read error; the protein shown derives from the DNA. The chain is built from TRDV3 and TRDJ1; 9 nucleotides match TRDD3. This CDR3 region has 21 residues. Germline CDR1 TVYSNPD, CDR2 GDNSRS (reference sequence). Losses at the gene ends were 2 bases for V and 3 bases for J; bases not matched to a gene: 28. In DNA, the CDR3 is TGTGCCTTTGAGCCGACCTGGGGGATTGAGGCCACTTCGCGGGCTTCCGATAAACTCATCTTT. Protein: CAFEPTWGIEATSRASDKLIF.

This clone came up many times. The TCRdb protein, from a much larger clone, departs from this DNA's translation at residue 9, likely by read error; the protein shown derives from the DNA. The chain links TRDV1 to TRDJ1; D tentatively reads TRDD2 or TRDD3 (6 bases each). Germline CDR1 reads TSWWSYY; CDR2 reads QGS. V was cut by 0 bases and J by 0 bases, with 32 bases left in between. The CDR3 is 23 residues long. The CDR3 DNA follows: TGTGCTCTTGGGGAACTCAAAATCCTCCTACTGACCCCGGGGATCATGTACACCGATAAACTCATCTTT. Translated: CALGELKILLLTPGIMYTDKLIF.

This clone was picked up a small number of times. The TCRdb protein comes from a much larger clone and disagrees with this DNA's translation at residue 15, likely due to a read error; the protein given here is derived from the DNA. The chain links TRDV1 to TRDJ1, with 7 bases identical to TRDD3. This CDR3 has 16 amino acids. CDR1 TSWWSYY and CDR2 QGS come from the germline V gene. Written as DNA, the CDR3 is TGTGCTCTTGGGGACTCACGCGGATGGGGGAATGGAAAACTCACCTTT. Its translation: CALGDSRGWGNGKLTF.

The sample holds many counts of this clone. The V and J genes are TRDV2 and TRDJ3; 8 bases line up with TRDD3. CDR3 size: 20 residues. Losses at the gene ends were 0 bases for V and 0 bases for J; bases not matched to a gene: 9. Germline assignment: CDR1 GEAIGNYY and CDR2 EKD. The CDR3 DNA is TGTGCCTGTGACACCGGGAAACTGGGGGGAAGCTCCTGGGACACCCGACAGATGTTTTTC. It encodes CACDTGKLGGSSWDTRQMFF.